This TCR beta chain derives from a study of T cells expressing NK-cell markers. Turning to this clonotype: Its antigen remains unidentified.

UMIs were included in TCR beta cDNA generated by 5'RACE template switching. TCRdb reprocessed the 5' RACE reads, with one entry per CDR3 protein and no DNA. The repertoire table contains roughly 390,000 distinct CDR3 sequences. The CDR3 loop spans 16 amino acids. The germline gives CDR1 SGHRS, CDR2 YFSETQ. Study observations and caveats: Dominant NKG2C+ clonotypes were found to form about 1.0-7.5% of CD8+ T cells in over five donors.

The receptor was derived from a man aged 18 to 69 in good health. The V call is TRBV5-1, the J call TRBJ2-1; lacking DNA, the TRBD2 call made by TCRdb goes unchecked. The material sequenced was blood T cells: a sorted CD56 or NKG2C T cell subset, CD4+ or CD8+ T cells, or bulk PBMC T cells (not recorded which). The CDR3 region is CASSGTSGGAVPEQFF. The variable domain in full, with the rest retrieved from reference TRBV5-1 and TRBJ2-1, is KAGVTQTPRYLIKTRGQQVTLSCSPISGHRSVSWYQQTPGQGLQFLFEYFSETQRNKGNFPGRFSGRQFSNSRSEMNVSTLELGDSALYLCASSGTSGGAVPEQFFGPGTRLTVL.